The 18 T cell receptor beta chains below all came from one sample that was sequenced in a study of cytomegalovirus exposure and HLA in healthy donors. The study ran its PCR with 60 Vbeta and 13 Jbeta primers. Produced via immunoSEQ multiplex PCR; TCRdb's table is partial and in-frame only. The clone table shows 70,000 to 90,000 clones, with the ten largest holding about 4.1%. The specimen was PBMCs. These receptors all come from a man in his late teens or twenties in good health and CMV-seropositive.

DNA of the CDR3: TGTGCCAGCACCCGACAGGGCTCCTACGAGCAGTACTTC. This codes for CASTRQGSYEQYF. The rearrangement links TRBV6-5 to TRBJ2-7; 7 nucleotides match TRBD1. The germline V gene has CDR1 MNHEY and CDR2 SVGAGI. J lost 0 bases, V lost 7 bases, and 3 bases had no gene match. The CDR3 is 13 amino acids.

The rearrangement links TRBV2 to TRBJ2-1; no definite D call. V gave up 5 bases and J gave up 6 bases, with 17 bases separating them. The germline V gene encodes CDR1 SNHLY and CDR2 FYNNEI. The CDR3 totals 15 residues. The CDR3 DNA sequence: TGTGCCAGCAGTCCGACTCTGGTTACACCCAATGAGCAGTTCTTC. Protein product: CASSPTLVTPNEQFF.

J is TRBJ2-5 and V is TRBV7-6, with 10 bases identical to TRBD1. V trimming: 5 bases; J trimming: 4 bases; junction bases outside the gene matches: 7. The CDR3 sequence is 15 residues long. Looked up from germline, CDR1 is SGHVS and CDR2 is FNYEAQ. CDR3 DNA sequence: TGTGCCAGCAGCCATAGACAGGGGGCGAGAGAGACCCAGTACTTC. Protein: CASSHRQGARETQYF.

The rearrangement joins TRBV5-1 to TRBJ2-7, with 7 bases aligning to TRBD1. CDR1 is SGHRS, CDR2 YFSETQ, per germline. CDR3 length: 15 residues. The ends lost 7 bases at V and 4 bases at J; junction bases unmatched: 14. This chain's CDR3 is CASGRGGRQGYEQYF. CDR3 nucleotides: TGCGCCAGCGGTCGGGGCGGACGACAGGGATACGAGCAGTACTTC.

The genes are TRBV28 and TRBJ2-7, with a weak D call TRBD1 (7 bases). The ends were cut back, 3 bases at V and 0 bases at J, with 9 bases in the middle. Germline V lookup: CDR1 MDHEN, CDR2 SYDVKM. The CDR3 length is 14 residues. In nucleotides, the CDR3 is TGTGCCAGCAGTTTCAGGGGGGTCTCCTACGAGCAGTACTTC. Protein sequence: CASSFRGVSYEQYF.

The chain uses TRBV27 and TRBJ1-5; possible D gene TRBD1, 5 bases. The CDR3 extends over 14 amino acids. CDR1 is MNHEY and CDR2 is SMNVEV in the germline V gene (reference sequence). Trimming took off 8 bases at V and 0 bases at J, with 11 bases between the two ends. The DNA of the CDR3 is TGTGCCAGCCGGGGGTTAGTTAGCAATCAGCCCCAGCATTTT. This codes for CASRGLVSNQPQHF.

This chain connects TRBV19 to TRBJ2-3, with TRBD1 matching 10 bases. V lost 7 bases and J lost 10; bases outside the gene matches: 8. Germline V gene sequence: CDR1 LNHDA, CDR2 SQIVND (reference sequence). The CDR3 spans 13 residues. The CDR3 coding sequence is TGTGCCAGTACCCAGGGGACAGGGGCTGCGCAGTATTTT. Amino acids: CASTQGTGAAQYF.

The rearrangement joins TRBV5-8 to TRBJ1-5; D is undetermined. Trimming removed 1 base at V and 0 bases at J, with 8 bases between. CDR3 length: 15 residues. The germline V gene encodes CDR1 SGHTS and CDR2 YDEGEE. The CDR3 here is CASSLSGFSNQPQHF. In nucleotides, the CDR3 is TGTGCCAGCAGCTTGTCGGGATTTAGCAATCAGCCCCAGCATTTT.

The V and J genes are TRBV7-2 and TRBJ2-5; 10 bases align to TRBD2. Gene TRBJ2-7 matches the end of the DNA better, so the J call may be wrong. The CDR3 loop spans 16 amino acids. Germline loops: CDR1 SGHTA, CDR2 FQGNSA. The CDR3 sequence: CASSTHSGRASYEQYF. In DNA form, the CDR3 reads TGTGCCAGCAGCACCCACAGCGGGAGGGCCTCCTACGAGCAGTACTTC.

The CDR3 bases are TGTGCCAGCAGCGGGGGCCGGGACAGGGGGACAACAGAGGGGGAGCCCCAGCATTTT. Translated, it gives CASSGGRDRGTTEGEPQHF. This rearrangement joins TRBV2 to TRBJ1-5, with 11 bases identical to TRBD1. This CDR3 has 19 amino acids. With V trimmed by 6 bases and J by 8 bases, 21 bases remained unmatched. In germline, CDR1 is SNHLY, CDR2 FYNNEI.

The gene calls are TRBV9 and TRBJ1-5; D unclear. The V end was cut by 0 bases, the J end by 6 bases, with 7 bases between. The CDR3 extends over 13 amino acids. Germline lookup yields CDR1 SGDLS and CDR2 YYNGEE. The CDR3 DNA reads TGTGCCAGCAGCGTAGGAGGGAGTCAGCCCCAGCATTTT. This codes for CASSVGGSQPQHF. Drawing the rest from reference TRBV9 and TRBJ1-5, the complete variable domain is DSGVTQTPKHLITATGQRVTLRCSPRSGDLSVYWYQQSLDQGLQFLIQYYNGEERAKGNILERFSAQQFPDLHSELNLSSLELGDSALYFCASSVGGSQPQHFGDGTRLSIL.

CDR3 sequence reads: CSVGGQTFPNYGYTF. The CDR3 DNA reads TGCAGCGTTGGGGGACAGACATTTCCTAACTATGGCTACACCTTC. J is TRBJ1-2 and V is TRBV29-1, with 7 bases that match TRBD1. After removal of 4 bases from V and 0 bases from J, the junction contained 8 bases not matched to a gene. The CDR3 is 15 amino acids. The germline V gene has CDR1 SQVTM and CDR2 ANQGSEA.

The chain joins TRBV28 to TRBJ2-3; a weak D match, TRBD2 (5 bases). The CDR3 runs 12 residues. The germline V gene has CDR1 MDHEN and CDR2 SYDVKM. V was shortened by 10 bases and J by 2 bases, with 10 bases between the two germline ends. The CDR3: CATQEATDTQYF. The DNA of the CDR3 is TGTGCCACCCAGGAGGCCACAGATACGCAGTATTTT.

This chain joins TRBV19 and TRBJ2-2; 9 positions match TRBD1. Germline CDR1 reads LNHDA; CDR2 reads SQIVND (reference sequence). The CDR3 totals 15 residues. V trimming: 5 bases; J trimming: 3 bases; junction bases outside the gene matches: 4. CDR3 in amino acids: CASSLDRGDTGELFF. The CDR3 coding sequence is TGTGCCAGTAGTCTGGACAGGGGCGACACCGGGGAGCTGTTTTTT.

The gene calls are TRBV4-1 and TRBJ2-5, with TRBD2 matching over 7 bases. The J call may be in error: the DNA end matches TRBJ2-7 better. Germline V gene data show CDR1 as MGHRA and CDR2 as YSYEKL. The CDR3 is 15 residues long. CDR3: CASSQEERDSYEQYF. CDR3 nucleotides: TGCGCCAGCAGCCAAGAGGAGCGGGACTCCTACGAGCAGTACTTC.

The CDR3 nucleotides are TGCGCCAGCAGCCAGGGGGGAGGAACAGGCCGTAGCAATCAGCCCCAGCATTTT. It codes for CASSQGGGTGRSNQPQHF. The chain is built from TRBV4-1 and TRBJ1-5; weak D call: TRBD1 (5 bases). Per germline, CDR1 MGHRA and CDR2 YSYEKL. V was clipped by 3 bases and J by 0 bases, with 18 bases between them. The CDR3 extends over 18 amino acids.

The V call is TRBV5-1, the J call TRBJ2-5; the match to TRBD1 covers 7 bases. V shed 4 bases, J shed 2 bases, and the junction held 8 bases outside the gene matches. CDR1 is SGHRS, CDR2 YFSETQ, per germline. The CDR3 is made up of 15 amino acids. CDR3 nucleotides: TGCGCCAGCAGCACACAGACAGGGCATCAAGAGACCCAGTACTTC. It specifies CASSTQTGHQETQYF.

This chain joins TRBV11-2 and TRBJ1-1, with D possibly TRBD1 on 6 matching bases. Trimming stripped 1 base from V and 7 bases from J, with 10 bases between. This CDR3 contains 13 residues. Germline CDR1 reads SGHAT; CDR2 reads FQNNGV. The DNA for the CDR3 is TGTGCCAGCAGCTTAGGGGGGCAGGGTGAAGCTTTCTTT. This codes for CASSLGGQGEAFF.